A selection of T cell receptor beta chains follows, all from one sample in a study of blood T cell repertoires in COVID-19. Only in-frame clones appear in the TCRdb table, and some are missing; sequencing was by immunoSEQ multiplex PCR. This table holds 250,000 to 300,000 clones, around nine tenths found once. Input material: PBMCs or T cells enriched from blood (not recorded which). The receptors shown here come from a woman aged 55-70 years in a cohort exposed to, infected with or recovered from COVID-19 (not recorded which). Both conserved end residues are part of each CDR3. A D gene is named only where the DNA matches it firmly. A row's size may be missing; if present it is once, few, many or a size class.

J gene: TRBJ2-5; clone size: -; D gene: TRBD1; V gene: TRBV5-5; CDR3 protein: CASSLQGLGETQYF; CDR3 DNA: TGTGCCAGCAGCTTACAGGGGCTCGGGGAGACCCAGTACTTC
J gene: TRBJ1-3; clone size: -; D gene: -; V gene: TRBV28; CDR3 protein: CASSLFPGSYSGNTIYF; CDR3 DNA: TGTGCCAGCAGCCTCTTCCCGGGGAGTTATTCTGGAAACACCATATATTTT
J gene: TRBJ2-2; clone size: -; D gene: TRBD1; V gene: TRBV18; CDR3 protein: CASSPGQGANTGELFF; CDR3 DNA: TGTGCCAGCTCTCCGGGACAGGGGGCGAACACCGGGGAGCTGTTTTTT
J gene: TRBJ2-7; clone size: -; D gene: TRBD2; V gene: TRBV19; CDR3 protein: CASSFSGTSGSHYYEQYF; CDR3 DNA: TGTGCCAGTAGTTTTAGCGGGACTAGCGGGAGTCATTACTACGAGCAGTACTTC
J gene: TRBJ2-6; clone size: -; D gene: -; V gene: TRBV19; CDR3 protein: CASSAGEGFSGRANVLTF; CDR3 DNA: TGTGCCAGTAGCGCAGGGGAGGGTTTCTCTGGGCGGGCCAACGTCCTGACTTTC
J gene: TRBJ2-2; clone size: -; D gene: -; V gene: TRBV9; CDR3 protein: CASSVGVTRTNTGELFF; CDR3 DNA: TGTGCCAGCAGCGTAGGGGTGACAAGAACGAACACCGGGGAGCTGTTTTTT
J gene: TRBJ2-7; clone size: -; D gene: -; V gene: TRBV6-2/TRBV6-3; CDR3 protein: CASSRAALSYEQYF; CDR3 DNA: TGTGCCAGCAGCCGGGCCGCACTTTCCTACGAGCAGTACTTC
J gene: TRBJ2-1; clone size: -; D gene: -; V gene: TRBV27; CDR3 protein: CASSQERQSSYNEQFF; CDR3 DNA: TGTGCCAGCAGCCAAGAAAGACAGAGCTCCTACAATGAGCAGTTCTTC
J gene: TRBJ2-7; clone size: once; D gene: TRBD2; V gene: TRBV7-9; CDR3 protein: CASRAPIRLAANEQYF; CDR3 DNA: TGTGCCAGCCGTGCGCCGATTCGACTAGCGGCTAACGAGCAGTACTTC
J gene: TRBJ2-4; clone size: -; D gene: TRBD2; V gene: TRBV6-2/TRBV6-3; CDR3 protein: CASSEESSGRYDIQYF; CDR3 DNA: TGTGCCAGCAGCGAGGAGTCTAGCGGGAGGTATGACATTCAGTACTTC
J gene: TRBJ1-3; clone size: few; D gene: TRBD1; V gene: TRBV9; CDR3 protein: CASSVGGQGIDGNTIYF; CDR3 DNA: TGTGCCAGCAGCGTAGGGGGACAGGGGATTGATGGAAACACCATATATTTT
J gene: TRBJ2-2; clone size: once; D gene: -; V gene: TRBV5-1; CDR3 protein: CASSWGQNTGELFF; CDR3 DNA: TGCGCCAGCAGCTGGGGACAGAACACCGGGGAGCTGTTTTTT
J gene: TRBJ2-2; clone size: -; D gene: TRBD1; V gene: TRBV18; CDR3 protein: CASSRPGTGNTGELFF; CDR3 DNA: TGTGCCAGCTCCCGCCCCGGGACAGGGAACACCGGGGAGCTGTTTTTT
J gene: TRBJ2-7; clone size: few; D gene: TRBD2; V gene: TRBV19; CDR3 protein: CASNQAGAYEQYF; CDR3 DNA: TGTGCCAGTAACCAAGCGGGGGCCTACGAGCAGTACTTC
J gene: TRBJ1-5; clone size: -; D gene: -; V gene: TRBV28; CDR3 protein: CASSTNKKNSNQPQHF; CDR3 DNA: TGTGCCAGCAGTACAAACAAAAAGAATAGCAATCAGCCCCAGCATTTT
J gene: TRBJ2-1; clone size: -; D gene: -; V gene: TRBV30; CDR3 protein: CAWSPSSYNEQFF; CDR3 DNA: TGTGCCTGGAGTCCCTCCTCCTACAATGAGCAGTTCTTC
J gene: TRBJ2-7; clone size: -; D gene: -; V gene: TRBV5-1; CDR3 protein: CASCSREGGEQYF; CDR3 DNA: TGCGCCAGCTGCAGCCGTGAGGGTGGCGAGCAGTACTTC
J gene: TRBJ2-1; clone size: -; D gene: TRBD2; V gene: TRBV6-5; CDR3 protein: CASKGLAGRNEQFF; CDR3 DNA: TGTGCCAGCAAGGGACTAGCGGGAAGGAATGAGCAGTTCTTC
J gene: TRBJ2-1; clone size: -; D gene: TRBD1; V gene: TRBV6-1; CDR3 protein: CASSEGTGFLLEQFF; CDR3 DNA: TGTGCCAGCAGTGAAGGGACAGGGTTTCTCTTAGAGCAGTTCTTC
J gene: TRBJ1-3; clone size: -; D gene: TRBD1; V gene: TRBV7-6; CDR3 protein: CASSRGQGSGNTIYF; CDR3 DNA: TGTGCCAGCAGCCGAGGACAGGGTTCTGGAAACACCATATATTTT
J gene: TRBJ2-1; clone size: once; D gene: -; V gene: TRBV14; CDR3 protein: CASSHLRQVISYNEQFF; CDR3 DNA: TGTGCCAGCAGCCATTTAAGACAGGTTATCTCCTACAATGAGCAGTTCTTC
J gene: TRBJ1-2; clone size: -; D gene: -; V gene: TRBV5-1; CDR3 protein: CASSAEPGSGYTF; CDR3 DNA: TGCGCCAGCAGCGCCGAACCCGGGAGTGGCTACACCTTC
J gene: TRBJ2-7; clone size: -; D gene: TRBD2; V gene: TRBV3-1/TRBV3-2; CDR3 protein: CASSQALLAGAYEQYF; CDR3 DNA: TGTGCCAGCAGCCAAGCCCTCTTAGCGGGTGCCTACGAGCAGTACTTC
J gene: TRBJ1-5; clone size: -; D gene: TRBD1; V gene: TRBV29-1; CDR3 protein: CSVRQGDQPQHF; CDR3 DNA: TGCAGCGTTCGTCAGGGGGATCAGCCCCAGCATTTT
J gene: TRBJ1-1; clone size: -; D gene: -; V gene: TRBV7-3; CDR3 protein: CASAFRGENTEAFF; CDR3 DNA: TGTGCCAGCGCGTTCCGGGGGGAGAACACTGAAGCTTTCTTT
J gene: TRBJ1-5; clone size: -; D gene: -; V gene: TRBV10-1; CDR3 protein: CASSAQNNQPQHF; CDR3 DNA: TGCGCCAGCAGTGCTCAGAACAATCAGCCCCAGCATTTT
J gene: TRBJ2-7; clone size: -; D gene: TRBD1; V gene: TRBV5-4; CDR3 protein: CASSPRQGFPEQYF; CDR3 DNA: TGTGCCAGCAGCCCGAGACAGGGATTCCCCGAGCAGTACTTC
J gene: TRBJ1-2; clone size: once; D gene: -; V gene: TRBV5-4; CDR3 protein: CASSLAGYLYGYTF; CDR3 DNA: TGTGCCAGCAGCTTGGCAGGGTACCTCTATGGCTACACCTTC
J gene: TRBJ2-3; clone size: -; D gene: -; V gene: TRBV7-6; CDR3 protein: CASSHDSQLPTDTQYF; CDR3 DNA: TGTGCCAGCAGCCACGACTCGCAACTCCCCACAGATACGCAGTATTTT
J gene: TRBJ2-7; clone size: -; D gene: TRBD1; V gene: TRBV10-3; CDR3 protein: CAMKAGTGDDEQYF; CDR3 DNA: TGTGCCATGAAAGCCGGGACAGGGGACGACGAGCAGTACTTC
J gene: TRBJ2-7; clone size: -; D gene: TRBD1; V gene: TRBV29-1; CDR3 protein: CSVGQGVSYEQYF; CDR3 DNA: TGCAGCGTCGGACAGGGAGTCTCCTACGAGCAGTACTTC
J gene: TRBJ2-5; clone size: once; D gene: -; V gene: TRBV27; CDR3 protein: CASSFIGKGKTQYF; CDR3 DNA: TGTGCCAGCAGTTTTATCGGGAAAGGAAAGACCCAGTACTTC
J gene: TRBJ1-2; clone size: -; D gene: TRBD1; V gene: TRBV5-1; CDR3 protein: CASSSPGTGGNNYGYTF; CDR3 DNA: TGCGCCAGCAGCTCGCCCGGGACAGGGGGTAATAACTATGGCTACACCTTC
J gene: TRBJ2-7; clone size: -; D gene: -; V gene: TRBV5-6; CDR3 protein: CASSSPRETTYEQYF; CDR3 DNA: TGTGCCAGCAGCTCCCCTCGGGAGACGACCTACGAGCAGTACTTC
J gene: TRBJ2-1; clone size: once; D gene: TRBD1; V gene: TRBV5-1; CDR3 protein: CASSPGQGVSEQFF; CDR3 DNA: TGCGCCAGCAGCCCGGGACAGGGAGTTTCTGAGCAGTTCTTC
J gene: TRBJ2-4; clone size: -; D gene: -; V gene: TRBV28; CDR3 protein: CASSPPDSRNIQYF; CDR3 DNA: TGTGCCAGCAGCCCCCCGGACTCTAGAAACATTCAGTACTTC
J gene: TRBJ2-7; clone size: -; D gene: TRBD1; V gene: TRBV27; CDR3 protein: CASSIRQGLYEQYF; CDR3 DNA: TGTGCCAGCAGTATTAGACAGGGCCTATACGAGCAGTACTTC
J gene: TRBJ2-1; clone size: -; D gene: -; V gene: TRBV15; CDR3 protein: CATSRERGPLYNEQFF; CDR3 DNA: TGTGCCACCAGCAGAGAGCGGGGCCCCCTCTACAATGAGCAGTTCTTC
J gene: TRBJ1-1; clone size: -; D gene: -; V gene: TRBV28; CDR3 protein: CASSSGRGNTEAFF; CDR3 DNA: TGTGCCAGCAGTTCAGGACGGGGGAACACTGAAGCTTTCTTT
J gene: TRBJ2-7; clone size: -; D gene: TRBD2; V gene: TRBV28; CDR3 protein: CASSLPGGPYEQYF; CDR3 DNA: TGTGCCAGCAGTTTACCGGGAGGGCCCTACGAGCAGTACTTC
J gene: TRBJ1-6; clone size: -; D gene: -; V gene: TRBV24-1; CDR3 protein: CATSDTEERRNSPLHF; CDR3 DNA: TGTGCCACCAGTGATACGGAGGAACGCCGTAATTCACCCCTCCACTTT